Sequencing of this TCR beta chain was carried out in a study of T cell responses to AZD1222 COVID-19 vaccine. TCRdb keeps only in-frame clones here, not all; method: immunoSEQ multiplex PCR. The sample lists fewer than 150,000 clones, under 95% occurring once. Germline V gives CDR1 SQVTM, CDR2 ANQGSEA. This CDR3 region has 12 residues. Trimming removed 5 bases from V and 9 bases from J, with 14 bases in between. The sample was peripheral blood, taken on day 0 of AZD1222 vaccination. V usage is TRBV29-1 and J usage is TRBJ2-1; D uncertain. The receptor was derived from an adult in good health. CDR3 DNA: TGCAGCGTTCTATTACCAGGCAGTGAGCAGTTCTTC. Translated: CSVLLPGSEQFF.